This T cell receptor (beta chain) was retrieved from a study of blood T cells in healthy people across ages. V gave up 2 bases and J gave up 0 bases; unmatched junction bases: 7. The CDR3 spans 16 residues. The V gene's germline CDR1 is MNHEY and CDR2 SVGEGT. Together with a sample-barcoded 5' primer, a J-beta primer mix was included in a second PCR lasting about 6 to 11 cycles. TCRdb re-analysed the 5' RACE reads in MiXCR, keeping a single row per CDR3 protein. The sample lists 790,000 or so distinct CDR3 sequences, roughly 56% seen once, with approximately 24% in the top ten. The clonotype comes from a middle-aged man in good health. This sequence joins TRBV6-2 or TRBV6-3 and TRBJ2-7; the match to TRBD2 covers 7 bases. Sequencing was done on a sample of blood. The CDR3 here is CASSYPLAVLSYEQYF. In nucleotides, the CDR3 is TGTGCCAGCAGTTACCCTCTAGCGGTCCTCTCCTACGAGCAGTACTTC.